The next 8 T cell receptor beta chains were all read from a single sample in a study of cytomegalovirus exposure and HLA in healthy donors. The PCR made use of 60 Vbeta and 13 Jbeta primers. Clones were read by immunoSEQ multiplex PCR, and TCRdb kept only the in-frame ones, dropping some. Counted here are about 120,000 clones, roughly three fifths occurring once; the ten biggest clones make up about 9.1%. Source material: PBMCs. These receptors were taken from a man aged 35 to 55 in good health and CMV-seropositive.

This chain's CDR3 is CASSAPGTGGSSGYTF. The CDR3 DNA is TGTGCCAGCAGCGCCCCTGGGACAGGGGGGTCTAGTGGCTACACCTTC. This rearrangement joins TRBV13 to TRBJ1-2, with 11 bases matching TRBD1. Unmatched junction bases numbered 12, after V lost 5 bases and J lost 7 bases. Germline V gene data show CDR1 as PRHDT and CDR2 as FYEKMQ (reference sequence). This CDR3 contains 16 residues.

V gene TRBV19 combines with J gene TRBJ1-4; TRBD1 aligns across 9 bases. CDR1 is LNHDA, CDR2 SQIVND, per germline (reference sequence). The CDR3 covers 14 residues. The trim removed 5 bases at V and 8 bases at J, leaving 6 bases unmatched. CDR3 nucleotide sequence: TGTGCCAGTAGTGAACAGGGGGCAGGCGAAAAACTGTTTTTT. It is translated as CASSEQGAGEKLFF. Full variable domain (rest looked up from reference TRBV19 and TRBJ1-4): DGGITQSPKYLFRKEGQNVTLSCEQNLNHDAMYWYRQDPGQGLRLIYYSQIVNDFQKGDIAEGYSVSREKKESFPLTVTSAQKNPTAFYLCASSEQGAGEKLFFGSGTQLSVL.

The chain combines TRBV10-3 with TRBJ2-7; the match to TRBD1 covers 7 bases. The CDR3 is 14 residues long. The V segment lost 10 bases and the J segment 1 base; nucleotides outside the gene matches: 10. Germline CDR1 ENHRY, CDR2 SYGVKD. The CDR3 loop is CASGRDSYSYEQYF. The CDR3 DNA sequence: TGTGCCAGCGGACGGGACAGCTATTCCTACGAGCAGTACTTC.

The chain carries TRBV7-9 and TRBJ2-7; D might be TRBD1 (5 bases). Trimming removed 5 bases at V and 3 bases at J, with 17 bases between. Per germline, CDR1 SEHNR and CDR2 FQNEAQ (reference sequence). This CDR3 spans 15 amino acids. The CDR3 DNA reads TGTGCCAGCAGCCCGCCAGATAGGGGTAGCTACGAGCAGTACTTC. Amino acids: CASSPPDRGSYEQYF.

This clone was picked up one time. The chain links TRBV2 to TRBJ2-7, with D possibly TRBD2 on 7 matching bases. V was pared by 6 bases and J by 9 bases, with 21 bases between. Germline CDR1 and CDR2: SNHLY and FYNNEI. CDR3 length equals 14 residues. This CDR3 reads CASRGGRGLPWQYF. The CDR3, as DNA: TGTGCCAGCAGAGGGGGGCGGGGGCTTCCCTGGCAGTACTTC.

The chain's CDR3 is CSAGTNQPQHF. Written as DNA, the CDR3 is TGCAGCGCAGGGACTAATCAGCCCCAGCATTTT. This rearrangement joins TRBV29-1 to TRBJ1-5, with D possibly TRBD1 on 5 matching bases. The V end was cut by 7 bases, the J end by 4 bases, with 8 bases between. CDR3 length equals 11 residues. The V gene's germline CDR1 is SQVTM and CDR2 ANQGSEA. The whole variable domain, remainder taken from reference TRBV29-1 and TRBJ1-5, is SAVISQKPSRDICQRGTSLTIQCQVDSQVTMMFWYRQQPGQSLTLIATANQGSEATYESGFVIDKFPISRPNLTFSTLTVSNMSPEDSSIYLCSAGTNQPQHFGDGTRLSIL.

The V and J genes are TRBV7-8 and TRBJ2-1; TRBD2 agrees at 13 bases. Unmatched junction bases numbered 19, after V lost 5 bases and J lost 9 bases. The CDR3 has 19 residues. CDR1 and CDR2 from the germline V gene are SGHVS and FQNEAQ. CDR3 in amino acids: CASSQIGSALAGGPGEQFF. The CDR3 DNA is TGTGCCAGCAGCCAAATCGGGTCCGCACTAGCGGGAGGGCCGGGTGAGCAGTTCTTC.

The CDR3 spells CATSRDPIAITTDTQYF. The CDR3 region has the DNA TGTGCCACCAGCAGAGATCCTATTGCCATTACCACAGATACGCAGTATTTT. The J gene is TRBJ2-3, the V gene TRBV15; D call uncertain. Germline loops: CDR1 LNHNV, CDR2 YYDKDF (reference sequence). The CDR3 is made up of 17 amino acids. The V gene lost 0 bases and the J gene lost 2 bases, with 15 bases spanning the gap.